Listed here are 27 T cell receptor beta chains from one sample, sequenced in a study of sequential checkpoint blockade in melanoma. The treatment was: randomized to nivolumab then ipilimumab (arm A) or the reverse (arm B). Clones were read by immunoSEQ multiplex PCR, and TCRdb kept only the in-frame ones, dropping some. The profile shows around 18,000 clones, 56% of them singletons. Specimen: CD8+ T cells sorted from blood (inferred from file names), collected from a patient given nivolumab and ipilimumab in sequence. Receptor source: a human donor with melanoma.

The chain links TRBV6-6 to TRBJ1-2; 8 bases fit TRBD1. Germline V gene lookup returns CDR1 MNHNY and CDR2 SVGAGI (reference sequence). V shed 6 bases and J 5 bases; nucleotides not matched to a gene: 8. The CDR3 has 14 amino acids. This CDR3 is CASSQQGGTYGYTF. The CDR3 nucleotides read TGTGCCAGCAGCCAACAGGGGGGGACGTATGGCTACACCTTC.

The rearrangement joins TRBV5-4 to TRBJ1-1; D possibly corresponds to TRBD1 (6 bases). The germline gives CDR1 SGHNT, CDR2 YYREEE (reference sequence). Trimming removed 2 bases from V and 6 bases from J, with 20 bases in between. The CDR3 has 16 amino acids. In DNA, the CDR3 is TGTGCCAGCAGCTTACAGGGTGTAGGTAAGCTCCCTGAAGCTTTCTTT. Amino acids: CASSLQGVGKLPEAFF.

The chain recombines TRBV30 with TRBJ2-4; D is unresolved. The CDR3 loop spans 12 amino acids. Per the germline V gene, CDR1 is GTSNPN and CDR2 is SVGIG (reference sequence). Deletions cut 2 bases from V and 9 bases from J, with 11 bases between. This CDR3 is CAWSYTVGIQYF. The CDR3 DNA is TGTGCCTGGAGTTATACAGTGGGCATTCAGTACTTC.

Within the sample, this clone is medium-sized. CDR3 bases: TGTGCCAGCAGCAGGGGACAGGGGTTTTTTGGCTACACCTTC. It translates to CASSRGQGFFGYTF. The chain uses TRBV5-6 and TRBJ1-2, with 10 bases identical to TRBD1. The CDR3 sequence is 14 residues long. Germline-derived CDR1 and CDR2 are SGHDT and YYEEEE. V shed 4 bases and J 7 bases; nucleotides not matched to a gene: 7.

This chain connects TRBV5-4 to TRBJ2-4, with 10 bases identical to TRBD2. The germline V gene encodes CDR1 SGHNT and CDR2 YYREEE (reference sequence). The length of the CDR3 is 17 residues. The trim removed 3 bases at V and 1 base at J, leaving 7 bases unmatched. CDR3 amino acids: CASSSTTSGWAKNIQYF. In DNA form, the CDR3 reads TGTGCCAGCAGCTCGACGACTAGCGGGTGGGCCAAAAACATTCAGTACTTC.

The rearrangement joins TRBV9 to TRBJ2-7; 13 bases line up with TRBD2. The CDR3 length is 15 residues. Germline CDR1 reads SGDLS; CDR2 reads YYNGEE. The V segment lost 3 bases and the J segment 3 bases; nucleotides outside the gene matches: 3. CDR3 sequence reads: CASSAGLAGFYEQYF. DNA of the CDR3: TGTGCCAGCAGCGCGGGACTAGCGGGGTTCTACGAGCAGTACTTC.

V and J are TRBV25-1 and TRBJ2-1, with 7 bases fitting TRBD1. The J segment lost 7 bases and the V segment lost 4 bases, leaving 10 bases of the junction unmatched. The CDR3 has 15 amino acids. In germline, CDR1 is MGHDK, CDR2 SYGVNS. CDR3 loop: CASSASGQARNEQFF. For the CDR3, the DNA is TGTGCCAGCAGTGCTTCCGGACAGGCTAGAAATGAGCAGTTCTTC.

The genes are TRBV19 and TRBJ1-1; no clear D gene. Trimming cost V 2 bases and J 3 bases, with 7 bases left between them. Germline CDR1 reads LNHDA; CDR2 reads SQIVND (reference sequence). The CDR3 extends over 13 amino acids. The CDR3 loop reads CASSILGDTEAFF. CDR3 sequence (DNA): TGTGCCAGTAGTATACTCGGGGACACTGAAGCTTTCTTT. The full variable domain, rest sourced from reference TRBV19 and TRBJ1-1, is DGGITQSPKYLFRKEGQNVTLSCEQNLNHDAMYWYRQDPGQGLRLIYYSQIVNDFQKGDIAEGYSVSREKKESFPLTVTSAQKNPTAFYLCASSILGDTEAFFGQGTRLTVV.

This clone was counted a few times. One end of the junction varies from germline; a read error may be responsible. The chain has TRBV5-3 and TRBJ1-1, with no clear D. TRBV5-3 is an open reading frame, and its role is uncertain. The CDR3 runs to 12 residues. The CDR3 is CASSSVNTEAFF. CDR3 nucleotides: TGTGCCAGCAGCTCAGTGAACACTGAAGCTTTCTTT.

The chain recombines TRBV6-5 with TRBJ1-3, with D perhaps matching TRBD1 (6 bases). This CDR3 contains 15 residues. The V gene's germline CDR1 is MNHEY and CDR2 SVGAGI. Trimming removed 6 bases from V and 0 bases from J, with 12 bases in between. CDR3 nucleotide sequence: TGTGCCAGCAGCCCCCAGGGGTCCTCTGGAAACACCATATATTTT. As protein: CASSPQGSSGNTIYF.

The CDR3: CASFANEQYF. The CDR3 coding sequence is TGTGCCAGCTTTGCGAACGAGCAGTACTTC. The chain employs TRBV2 and TRBJ2-7; D is uncertain. The V end lost 8 bases, the J end lost 5 bases, and 7 bases lay between the germline ends. The CDR3 runs 10 residues. CDR1 is SNHLY, CDR2 FYNNEI, per germline.

The rearrangement joins TRBV29-1 to TRBJ2-4; 7 nucleotides agree with TRBD1. The germline V gene encodes CDR1 SQVTM and CDR2 ANQGSEA. The CDR3 is 15 amino acids. V shed 6 bases, J shed 0 bases, and the junction held 8 bases outside the gene matches. The CDR3 spells CSVEGDSLAKNIQYF. The CDR3 DNA follows: TGCAGCGTCGAGGGGGACAGCTTAGCCAAAAACATTCAGTACTTC.

The chain couples TRBV29-1 to TRBJ2-7; 10 nucleotides agree with TRBD1. The V gene end was trimmed by 2 bases and the J gene end by 7 bases; junction bases not matched to a gene: 11. Per germline, CDR1 SQVTM and CDR2 ANQGSEA. The CDR3 covers 15 residues. CDR3 coding DNA: TGCAGCGTTGAAACTAGGGGACAGGGGCTAGGGGAGCAGTACTTC. Encoded protein: CSVETRGQGLGEQYF.

The V and J genes are TRBV7-3 and TRBJ2-3; the D gene is possibly TRBD2 (6 bases). The germline CDR1 and CDR2 sequences are SGHTA and FQGTGA. V was trimmed by 0 bases and J by 0 bases, leaving 7 bases between them. This CDR3 spans 15 amino acids. The CDR3 loop reads CASSLTGLSTDTQYF. The CDR3 DNA reads as TGTGCCAGCAGCTTAACGGGACTGAGCACAGATACGCAGTATTTT.

The CDR3 DNA is TGTGCCAGCAGCCAAGGAACAGGGAGAACTGAAGCTTTCTTT. This codes for CASSQGTGRTEAFF. This chain links TRBV14 with TRBJ1-1; TRBD1 might be the D (6 bases). CDR1 is SGHDN, CDR2 FVKESK, per germline. The V end lost 1 base, the J end lost 5 bases, and 11 bases lay between the germline ends. The CDR3 covers 14 residues.

The rearrangement uses TRBV19 and TRBJ2-7; TRBD2 matches at 8 bases. The CDR3 runs 15 residues. CDR1 is LNHDA, CDR2 SQIVND, per germline (reference sequence). V trimming: 2 bases; J trimming: 4 bases; junction bases outside the gene matches: 7. In DNA form, the CDR3 reads TGTGCCAGTAGTATACCAGCGGGAGAGGGTTACGAGCAGTACTTC. Its translation: CASSIPAGEGYEQYF.

In its sample, this clone is medium-sized. CDR3 sequence: CASSPGTIYNEQFF. DNA for the CDR3: TGTGCCAGCAGCCCCGGGACTATATACAATGAGCAGTTCTTC. The V and J genes are TRBV7-9 and TRBJ2-1, with 7 bases identical to TRBD2. After removal of 5 bases from V and 4 bases from J, the junction contained 5 bases not matched to a gene. Germline assignment: CDR1 SEHNR and CDR2 FQNEAQ (reference sequence). The CDR3 is made up of 14 amino acids.

The V gene is TRBV11-2, the J gene TRBJ2-7; 7 positions match TRBD1. The CDR3 is 15 residues long. Germline CDR1 and CDR2: SGHAT and FQNNGV. V gave up 5 bases and J gave up 1 base; unmatched junction bases: 8. The CDR3 nucleotides are TGTGCCAGCAGCAAACCGAGACAGGGTTCCTACGAGCAGTACTTC. Translated: CASSKPRQGSYEQYF.

This sequence joins TRBV4-1 and TRBJ2-1; 8 bases agree with TRBD1. Germline V CDR1 and CDR2: MGHRA, YSYEKL. This CDR3 has 15 amino acids. The J segment lost 4 bases and the V segment lost 2 bases, leaving 4 bases of the junction unmatched. CDR3 protein: CASSQSGGFYNEQFF. The CDR3 nucleotides are TGCGCCAGCAGCCAATCAGGGGGCTTTTACAATGAGCAGTTCTTC.

V gene TRBV4-1 combines with J gene TRBJ2-7; the D is unclear. The V end was cut by 5 bases, the J end by 4 bases, with 12 bases between. Germline CDR1 is MGHRA and CDR2 is YSYEKL. The CDR3 covers 13 residues. CDR3 coding DNA: TGCGCCAGCAGCTATAATAGCCTTTACGAGCAGTACTTC. Its protein is CASSYNSLYEQYF.

This chain links TRBV5-6 with TRBJ2-7, with D perhaps matching TRBD1 (6 bases). Germline values: CDR1 SGHDT, CDR2 YYEEEE. The V end was cut by 3 bases, the J end by 1 base, with 14 bases between. This CDR3 spans 15 amino acids. CDR3 sequence (DNA): TGTGCCAGCAGCTATATAACCCAGGGGTCCTACGAGCAGTACTTC. This sequence encodes CASSYITQGSYEQYF.

V usage is TRBV27 and J usage is TRBJ2-1; 12 bases agree with TRBD2. Germline V gene data show CDR1 as MNHEY and CDR2 as SMNVEV (reference sequence). CDR3 size: 14 residues. V gave up 5 bases and J gave up 6 bases; unmatched junction bases: 2. CDR3 nucleotides: TGTGCCAGCAGTCTAGCGGGAGGGGTCAATGAGCAGTTCTTC. This translates into CASSLAGGVNEQFF.

This clone was found a few times. The V and J genes are TRBV7-6 and TRBJ2-7; 8 nucleotides line up with TRBD1. The germline gives CDR1 SGHVS, CDR2 FNYEAQ. The J segment lost 5 bases and the V segment lost 5 bases, leaving 5 bases of the junction unmatched. The CDR3 has 13 amino acids. CDR3 sequence reads: CASSPNRGDEQYF. The CDR3 bases are TGTGCCAGCAGCCCTAACAGGGGGGACGAGCAGTACTTC.

The chain joins TRBV27 to TRBJ1-4; unclear D gene. CDR3 length: 15 amino acids. V lost 1 base to trimming and J lost 5 bases, with 11 bases between them. The V gene's germline CDR1 is MNHEY and CDR2 SMNVEV (reference sequence). CDR3 DNA: TGTGCCAGCAGTTTATTGCTGGGCCCGAATGAAAAACTGTTTTTT. Protein sequence: CASSLLLGPNEKLFF.

Written as DNA, the CDR3 is TGTGCCAGCAGCGTAGGGGCCCCCCCCTCCTACGAGCAGTACTTC. This encodes CASSVGAPPSYEQYF. The J gene is TRBJ2-7, the V gene TRBV9; D is uncertain. The CDR3 is 15 amino acids. Deletions cut 0 bases from V and 0 bases from J, with 10 bases between. Germline values: CDR1 SGDLS, CDR2 YYNGEE.

The V gene is TRBV7-2, the J gene TRBJ2-7; TRBD1 matches 8 bases. Germline V lookup: CDR1 SGHTA, CDR2 FQGNSA. V dropped 2 bases and J dropped 1; count of bases not matched to a gene: 10. The CDR3 has 17 amino acids. CDR3: CASSLTGARGLSYEQYF. The CDR3 nucleotides are TGTGCCAGCAGCTTAACGGGGGCCAGGGGGCTTTCCTACGAGCAGTACTTC.

The V gene is TRBV30, the J gene TRBJ2-7; D is undetermined. V was clipped by 2 bases and J by 5 bases, with 10 bases between them. This CDR3 spans 12 amino acids. Germline assignment: CDR1 GTSNPN and CDR2 SVGIG (reference sequence). The CDR3 region is CAWSTARHEQYF. CDR3 DNA: TGTGCCTGGAGTACAGCCCGCCACGAGCAGTACTTC.